The rows below give T cell receptor beta chains drawn from one sample of a study of monozygotic twins with inflammatory bowel disease. TCRdb reprocessed the 5' RACE reads, with one entry per CDR3 protein and no DNA. The listing records 150,000 to 200,000 distinct CDR3 sequences. The specimen was blood. Source of these receptors: a human donor with ulcerative colitis or Crohn's disease, or a healthy co-twin of an affected twin (not recorded which). Both conserved end residues are part of each CDR3.

V,J,CDR3
TRBV7-6,TRBJ2-1,CASSLADPLPYNEQFF
TRBV7-9,TRBJ2-1,CASSLGRVAGEQFF
TRBV5-1,TRBJ2-1,CASSGTGRNNEQFF
TRBV11-2,TRBJ2-1,CASSFPGTHNEQFF
TRBV4-2,TRBJ2-1,CASSQDRGGDEQFF
TRBV4-3,TRBJ2-3,CASSQDSTVSTDTQYF
TRBV19,TRBJ1-5,CASSSAGRDQPQHF
TRBV7-2,TRBJ1-1,CASSLAYSGAAFF
TRBV28,TRBJ2-7,CAYSPTSGNSIHAQYF
TRBV11-2,TRBJ2-7,CASSSDRGSYEQYF
TRBV29-1,TRBJ1-2,CSAEGGNYGYTF